Shown below are 14 T cell receptor beta chains from a single sample sequenced in a study of T cell responses to AZD1222 COVID-19 vaccine. TCRdb's copy holds only in-frame clones and misses some; the assay was immunoSEQ multiplex PCR. In the table there are approximately 190,000 clones, roughly 92% of which are singletons. Sequenced here: peripheral blood, sampled on day 0 of AZD1222 vaccination. All receptors derive from an adult in good health.

This chain joins TRBV12-5 and TRBJ2-2; 8 bases align to TRBD1. The CDR3 sequence is 14 residues long. Germline values: CDR1 LGHNT, CDR2 FRNRAP. With 3 bases clipped from V and 5 bases from J, the junction kept 2 bases outside the gene matches. The CDR3 nucleotides are TGTGCTAGTGGTTTTGGACAGGGAACCGGGGAGCTGTTTTTT. Amino acid sequence: CASGFGQGTGELFF.

The V gene is TRBV6-5, the J gene TRBJ2-5; 7 bases are shared with TRBD1. With 0 bases clipped from V and 4 bases from J, the junction kept 5 bases outside the gene matches. This CDR3 comprises 15 residues. CDR1 MNHEY and CDR2 SVGAGI come from the germline V gene. The CDR3 is CASSYSRGLGETQYF. The DNA for the CDR3 is TGTGCCAGCAGTTACTCAAGGGGGCTGGGAGAGACCCAGTACTTC.

This chain links TRBV10-1 with TRBJ1-2; 7 positions match TRBD1. Per germline, CDR1 WNHNN and CDR2 SYGVQD (reference sequence). The CDR3 length is 13 residues. Trimming at V came to 5 bases and at J to 8 bases, leaving 8 bases not matched to a gene. The CDR3 protein is CASSPRQGDGYTF. The CDR3 nucleotides are TGCGCCAGCAGTCCAAGACAGGGTGACGGCTACACCTTC.

The rearrangement uses TRBV9 and TRBJ2-1; 11 bases align to TRBD1. The CDR3 runs 15 residues. In germline, CDR1 is SGDLS, CDR2 YYNGEE. Trimming took 3 bases from V and 10 from J; bases not matched to a gene: 9. This chain's CDR3 is CASSADRGPLGEQFF. The CDR3 region has the DNA TGTGCCAGCAGCGCGGACAGGGGGCCCCTAGGAGAGCAGTTCTTC. Drawing the rest from reference TRBV9 and TRBJ2-1, the complete variable domain is DSGVTQTPKHLITATGQRVTLRCSPRSGDLSVYWYQQSLDQGLQFLIQYYNGEERAKGNILERFSAQQFPDLHSELNLSSLELGDSALYFCASSADRGPLGEQFFGPGTRLTVL.

The chain combines TRBV7-9 with TRBJ1-2; D may be TRBD1 (5 bases). Germline loops: CDR1 SEHNR, CDR2 FQNEAQ (reference sequence). The ends were cut back, 11 bases at V and 8 bases at J, with 21 bases in the middle. This CDR3 contains 13 residues. This CDR3 is CAGWDAQGLGYTF. The CDR3, as DNA: TGTGCCGGATGGGATGCGCAGGGTCTAGGCTACACCTTC.

The chain joins TRBV5-4 to TRBJ1-2; D call uncertain. Looked up from germline, CDR1 is SGHNT and CDR2 is YYREEE (reference sequence). V was pared by 2 bases and J by 4 bases, with 15 bases between. This CDR3 is built from 15 residues. CDR3 region: CASSLSSLGSYGYTF. CDR3 nucleotide sequence: TGTGCCAGCAGCTTATCATCCCTGGGGTCCTATGGCTACACCTTC.

J is TRBJ1-2 and V is TRBV4-1; D is unresolved. Germline CDR1 and CDR2: MGHRA and YSYEKL. Trimming took 0 bases from V and 2 from J, leaving 10 bases between them. This CDR3 comprises 15 residues. DNA for the CDR3: TGCGCCAGCAGCCAAGAAGTTGCACTGAACTATGGCTACACCTTC. It encodes CASSQEVALNYGYTF.

This sequence joins TRBV18 and TRBJ2-2; D is perhaps TRBD1 (5 bases). V was trimmed by 3 bases and J by 4 bases, leaving 12 bases between them. There are 15 residues in the CDR3. Germline CDR1 KGHSH, CDR2 LQKENI. The CDR3 sequence: CASSPTTGATGELFF. For the CDR3, the DNA is TGTGCCAGCTCACCCACGACTGGGGCCACCGGGGAGCTGTTTTTT.

The CDR3 reads CASSRDGGDTEAFF. CDR3 coding DNA: TGTGCCAGCAGCCGGGACGGGGGAGACACTGAAGCTTTCTTT. The chain recombines TRBV6-5 with TRBJ1-1, with a tentative D call TRBD1 (5 bases). Germline V lookup: CDR1 MNHEY, CDR2 SVGAGI. Trimming pared 6 bases from V and 3 bases from J, leaving 14 bases between. CDR3 length: 14 amino acids.

The chain has TRBV9 and TRBJ2-2, with D tentatively TRBD1 or TRBD2 (6 bases each). Germline CDR1 SGDLS, CDR2 YYNGEE. The CDR3 runs 16 residues. Trimming removed 0 bases from V and 8 bases from J, with 17 bases in between. The CDR3 loop is CASSVAGLPRGGELFF. The CDR3 nucleotides read TGTGCCAGCAGCGTAGCGGGACTTCCCAGGGGAGGGGAGCTGTTTTTT.

V gene TRBV21-1 combines with J gene TRBJ1-1; no DNA check was done on the table's D call, TRBD1. TRBV21-1 is a recognized pseudogene. The CDR3 is made up of 18 amino acids. DNA for the CDR3: TGTGCCAGCAGCAAAAGTCAGCACAGGAGATTAATGAACACTGAAGCTTTCTTT. It is translated as CASSKSQHRRLMNTEAFF.

This chain uses TRBV6-6 with TRBJ2-1; 8 bases fit TRBD1. Germline values: CDR1 MNHNY, CDR2 SVGAGI (reference sequence). The CDR3 sequence is 13 residues long. V was pared by 6 bases and J by 5 bases, with 3 bases of the junction left unmatched. CDR3 region: CASSPGGNNEQFF. CDR3 bases: TGTGCCAGCAGCCCAGGGGGCAACAATGAGCAGTTCTTC.

V and J are TRBV12-3 or TRBV12-4 and TRBJ1-2; D is possibly TRBD1 (6 bases). V lost 6 bases and J 4 bases, leaving 12 bases between the germline ends. There are 13 residues in the CDR3. The CDR3 DNA reads TGTGCCAGCAGGAGGGGGGCATCCTATGGCTACACCTTC. Protein sequence: CASRRGASYGYTF.

The genes are TRBV27 and TRBJ2-7; D not resolved. Trimming took off 7 bases at V and 3 bases at J, with 10 bases between the two ends. This CDR3 spans 12 amino acids. Germline V lookup: CDR1 MNHEY, CDR2 SMNVEV (reference sequence). The CDR3 region is CASKRTDYEQYF. The CDR3 nucleotides are TGTGCCAGCAAAAGGACGGACTACGAGCAGTACTTC.